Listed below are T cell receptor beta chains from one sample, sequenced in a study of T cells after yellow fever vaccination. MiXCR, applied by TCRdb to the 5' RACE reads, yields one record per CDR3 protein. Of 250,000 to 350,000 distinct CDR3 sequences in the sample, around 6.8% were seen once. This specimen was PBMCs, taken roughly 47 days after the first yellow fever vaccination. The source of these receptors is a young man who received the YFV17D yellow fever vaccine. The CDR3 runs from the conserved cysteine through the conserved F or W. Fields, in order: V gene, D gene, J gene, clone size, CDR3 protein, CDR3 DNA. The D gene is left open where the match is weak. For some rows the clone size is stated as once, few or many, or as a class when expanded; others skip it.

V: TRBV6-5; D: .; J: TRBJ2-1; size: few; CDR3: CASSTGTEQFF; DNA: TGTGCCAGCAGCACCGGGACGGAGCAGTTCTTC
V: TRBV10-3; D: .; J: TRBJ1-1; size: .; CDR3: CAISDGPRNTEAFF; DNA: TGTGCCATCAGTGACGGGCCACGCAACACTGAAGCTTTCTTT
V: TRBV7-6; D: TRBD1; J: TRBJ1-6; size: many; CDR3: CASSPLTGRDSPLHF; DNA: TGTGCCAGCAGCCCCCTGACAGGGAGGGACTCACCCCTCCACTTT
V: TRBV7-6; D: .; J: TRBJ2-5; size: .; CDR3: CASSPSMGSGRGETQYF; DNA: TGTGCCAGCAGCCCGTCGATGGGATCGGGACGGGGGGAGACCCAGTACTTC
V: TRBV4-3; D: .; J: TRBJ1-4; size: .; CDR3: CASSQLTGGLDNEKLFF; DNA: TGCGCCAGCAGCCAACTTACCGGGGGCTTGGATAATGAAAAACTGTTTTTT
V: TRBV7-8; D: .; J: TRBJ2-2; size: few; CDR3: CASSLVGPGARELFF; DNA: TGTGCCAGCAGCTTAGTGGGGCCGGGGGCCAGGGAGCTGTTTTTT
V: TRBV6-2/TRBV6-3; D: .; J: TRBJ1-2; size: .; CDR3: CASSANLRDPYGYTF; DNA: TGTGCCAGCAGCGCGAACCTCAGGGACCCCTATGGCTACACCTTC
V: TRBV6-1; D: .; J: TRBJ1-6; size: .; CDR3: CASTTPGPYVVVSPLHF; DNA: TGTGCCAGCACCACCCCCGGCCCGTATGTGGTGGTTTCACCCCTCCACTTT
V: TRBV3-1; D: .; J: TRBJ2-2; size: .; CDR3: CANSDRYNPPGTGELFF; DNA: TGTGCCAACTCTGACAGATACAACCCCCCGGGGACCGGGGAGCTGTTTTTT
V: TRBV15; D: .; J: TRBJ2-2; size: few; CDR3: CATSRRHIRTGELFF; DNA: TGTGCCACCAGCAGAAGACACATTCGGACCGGGGAGCTGTTTTTT
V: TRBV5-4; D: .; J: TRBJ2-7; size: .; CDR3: CASSLARETYEQYF; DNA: TGTGCCAGCAGCTTGGCTAGGGAAACCTACGAGCAGTACTTC
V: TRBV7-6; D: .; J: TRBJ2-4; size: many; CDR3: CASSLRDTKNIQYF; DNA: TGTGCCAGCAGCCTCCGGGACACCAAAAACATTCAGTACTTC
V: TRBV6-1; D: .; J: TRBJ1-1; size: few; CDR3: CASSPVPRGRTEAFF; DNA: TGTGCCAGCAGCCCAGTCCCCAGGGGTAGGACTGAAGCTTTCTTT
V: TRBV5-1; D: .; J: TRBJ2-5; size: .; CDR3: CASSLGPRGPSETQYF; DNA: TGCGCCAGCAGCTTGGGTCCGCGGGGGCCTTCAGAGACCCAGTACTTC
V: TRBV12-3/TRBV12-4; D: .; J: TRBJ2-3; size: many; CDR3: CASTPGGTQYF; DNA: TGTGCCAGCACCCCGGGGGGCACGCAGTATTTT
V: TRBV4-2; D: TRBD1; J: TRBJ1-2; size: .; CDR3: CASSTGGHYGYTF; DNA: TGTGCCAGTTCAACAGGGGGGCACTATGGCTACACCTTC